This T cell receptor beta chain was observed in a study of early T cells in non-severe SARS-CoV-2 infection (dated by TCRdb to about 2021). For the study in its entirety: Because TCR sequencing was done on bulk RNA from unsorted whole blood, the alpha and beta chains could not be paired.

The study was a case-control design nested within a healthcare worker cohort in London, UK, with weekly nasopharyngeal swab PCR tests and blood sampling. Between 23 and 31 March 2020, the week of the UK lockdown, healthcare workers were enrolled and then followed up weekly for as long as 16 weeks. Via the germline V gene, CDR1 is LGHNA and CDR2 YNFKEQ. A distance of 16 bases separates the germline ends of V and J, which lose 0 bases and 3 bases respectively. The CDR3 runs 17 amino acids, cysteine and phenylalanine included. Solely the CDR3 DNA is kept, with 51 bases framed from the first base. The paper's findings and limits, for the study overall: VDJdb matching was skewed toward anti-spike CD8 responses and likely underestimated virus-specific expansions, missing private and CD4 specificities.

Libraries were built with 5' RACE. The run used a NextSeq 500. In the TCR library protocol, unique molecular identifiers were attached to individual cDNA molecules to correct for PCR bias and sequencing error. Both TCR alpha and beta chains were sequenced, and tight co-correlation was observed between alpha and beta sequence abundances in each sample. The published analysis was carried out like this. Decombinator V4 was used to annotate TCR sequences for V gene, J gene and CDR3. Expanded TCRs were defined as changing significantly between any two time points under a Poisson model with p below 0.0001. Abundances of TCRs were expressed as counts per million after normalisation to the total number of TCRs sequenced in each sample. MAIT TCRs were defined by TRAV1-2 paired with TRAJ12, TRAJ20 or TRAJ33, and iNKT TCRs by TRAV10 paired with TRAJ18. A search of VDJdb, accessed on 1 November 2021, was run for TCRs annotated to CMV, EBV and SARS-CoV-2, with TCRs annotated for multiple antigens excluded. TCRdb trimmed the raw reads at Q25, called clones with MiXCR and kept productive beta chains. Rows merge per CDR3 protein into single entries with the most common DNA and genes. For this entry, the V and J calls and clone size follow TCRdb and not the study's own pipeline. Here the sample has about 66,000 distinct CDR3 sequences; approximately 10% occur a single time. The ten largest clonotypes hold roughly 3% of the sample.

This clonotype was counted a few times. Its antigen target is currently unknown. Per-base qualities were not stored, and no clone one base away is much larger. The material sequenced was whole blood. This chain joins TRBV4-2 to TRBJ2-3; the best D guess is TRBD1, with 6 bases matching. The clonotype comes from an adult who was a healthcare worker with PCR-confirmed SARS-CoV-2 infection or an uninfected control (not recorded which). The sequenced DNA is TGTGCCAGCAGCCAAGATACGGAGGCGACAGGAACAGATACGCAGTATTTT. Translated, this is CASSQDTEATGTDTQYF.